This TCR beta chain was recorded in a study of cytomegalovirus exposure and HLA in healthy donors. Study at large: One earlier analysis, a look at approximately 180 million T cells, found some 100 million unique TCR beta sequences.

PCR used 60 Vbeta primers and 13 Jbeta primers. Some clones are missing from TCRdb's copy, which holds only in-frame ones; the method was immunoSEQ multiplex PCR. This sample has 100,000 to 150,000 clones, with about 80% found just once. As regards this clone: Its antigen is still unknown.

The V gene lost 2 bases and the J gene lost 5 bases, with 13 bases spanning the gap. There are 15 residues in the CDR3. Germline CDR1 reads MNHEY; CDR2 reads SVGAGI. Study-wide findings and caveats: A list of more than 150 TCR beta chains associated with cytomegalovirus was given. Owing to their indistinguishability, certain V segments, notably TRBV6-2 and TRBV6-3, were excluded.

Sequencing was performed on PBMCs. The receptor was isolated from a boy aged 2 to 10 in good health and CMV-seronegative. The chain carries TRBV6-5 and TRBJ2-1; D is uncertain. The CDR3 region has the DNA TGTGCCAGCAGTTACGGGTCTATGAGGAACAATGAGCAGTTCTTC. Its protein is CASSYGSMRNNEQFF.